A single sample is the source of the 21 T cell receptor beta chains below, sequenced in a study of T-cell reconstitution after alpha-beta-depleted transplantation in children. Unique molecular identifiers were incorporated during preparation of the TCRbeta library. TCRdb reprocessed the PCR reads via MiXCR and lists one record per CDR3 protein. The repertoire consists of about 500,000 distinct CDR3 sequences, with about 31% occurring once and the leading ten covering roughly 2.5%. The input for sequencing was PBMCs from the stem cell graft donor, taken from the stem cell graft. The source of these receptors is a human donor who donated a stem cell graft to a child with aplastic anemia.

The chain employs TRBV28 and TRBJ2-7, with 8 positions matching TRBD1. CDR3 length equals 15 residues. J was trimmed by 3 bases and V by 0 bases; bases with no gene match: 4. The germline CDR1 and CDR2 sequences are MDHEN and SYDVKM. DNA for the CDR3: TGTGCCAGCAGTTTATGGCAGGGGGCCGGCTACGAGCAGTACGTC. Protein: CASSLWQGAGYEQYV.

The chain combines TRBV10-2 with TRBJ2-1, with 8 bases matching TRBD1. V lost 6 bases to trimming and J lost 0 bases; unmatched junction nucleotides: 7. This CDR3 is 16 amino acids long. Germline-derived CDR1 and CDR2 are WSHSY and SAAADI. DNA of the CDR3: TGCGCCAGCAGGAAGGACAGGGCAAACTCCTACAATGAGCAGTTCTTC. Translated, it gives CASRKDRANSYNEQFF.

This clonotype has more than one count but fewer than ten. The chain recombines TRBV4-3 with TRBJ2-1; 9 bases map to TRBD2. V trimming: 0 bases; J trimming: 4 bases; junction bases outside the gene matches: 4. The V gene's germline CDR1 is LGHNA and CDR2 YSLEER. The CDR3 is made up of 16 amino acids. CDR3 sequence: CASSQDRSGGYNEQFF. DNA for the CDR3: TGCGCCAGCAGCCAAGATCGAAGCGGGGGGTACAATGAGCAGTTCTTC.

The table lists this clonotype with a few counts. This chain uses TRBV4-3 with TRBJ2-7; D remains ambiguous. Trimming removed 1 base at V and 2 bases at J, with 6 bases between. CDR3 length equals 13 residues. CDR1 and CDR2 (germline): LGHNA, YSLEER. The DNA for the CDR3 is TGCGCCAGCAGCCAAGGAGTGGCCTACGAGCAGTACTTC. This sequence encodes CASSQGVAYEQYF.

The chain has TRBV7-9 and TRBJ1-4; D uncertain. Trimming shortened V by 5 bases and J by 7 bases, and 14 bases separated the two germline ends. Per germline, CDR1 SEHNR and CDR2 FQNEAQ (reference sequence). The CDR3 has 14 residues. The CDR3 region is CASSPGGPPEKLFF. In DNA, the CDR3 is TGTGCCAGCAGCCCCGGAGGGCCTCCTGAAAAACTGTTTTTT.

The CDR3 DNA reads as TGTGCCAGTAGTGTATACCGGGACAGGGGCACCGGCTATGGCTACACCTTC. Translation: CASSVYRDRGTGYGYTF. The V gene is TRBV19, the J gene TRBJ1-2, with 10 bases aligning to TRBD1. With 5 bases clipped from V and 4 bases from J, the junction kept 13 bases outside the gene matches. The CDR3 contains 17 residues. Germline CDR1 is LNHDA and CDR2 is SQIVND (reference sequence).

This clonotype was seen a handful of times. V and J are TRBV5-5 and TRBJ2-5; 7 bases match TRBD2. The CDR3 runs 15 residues. CDR1 SGHKS and CDR2 YYEKEE come from the germline V gene (reference sequence). The ends lost 10 bases at V and 3 bases at J; junction bases unmatched: 15. The DNA for the CDR3 is TGTGCCTCCAATCGCGGCGGGACTACCAAAGAGACCCAGTACTTC. This encodes CASNRGGTTKETQYF. The complete variable domain, with remaining parts taken from reference TRBV5-5 and TRBJ2-5, reads DAGVTQSPTHLIKTRGQQVTLRCSPISGHKSVSWYQQVLGQGPQFIFQYYEKEERGRGNFPDRFSARQFPNYSSELNVNALLLGDSALYLCASNRGGTTKETQYFGPGTRLLVL.

This clonotype occurred a few times. CDR3 amino acids: CASSQEARNNEQFF. The CDR3 DNA reads TGCGCCAGCAGCCAAGAGGCACGGAACAATGAGCAGTTCTTC. The V and J genes are TRBV4-1 and TRBJ2-1; no definite D call. Germline-derived CDR1 and CDR2 are MGHRA and YSYEKL. The CDR3 runs 14 residues. Between the trimmed V and J ends, which lost 0 bases and 5 bases, there was a span of 8 bases.

This clonotype was picked up a small number of times. V and J are TRBV20-1 and TRBJ1-1, with D perhaps TRBD1 (6 bases). The CDR3 totals 13 residues. The germline CDR1 and CDR2 sequences are DFQATT and SNEGSKA (reference sequence). Between the trimmed V and J ends, which lost 6 bases and 4 bases, there was a span of 15 bases. The CDR3 nucleotides are TGCAGTGCCAAGCCCGTACAGGGCACTGAAGCTTTCTTT. Protein product: CSAKPVQGTEAFF.

The table lists this clonotype with a few counts. The chain combines TRBV7-3 with TRBJ2-3; D ambiguous. Trimming took 5 bases from V and 5 from J, leaving 5 bases between them. The CDR3 length is 11 residues. CDR1 is SGHTA and CDR2 is FQGTGA in the germline V gene. For the CDR3, the DNA is TGTGCCAGCAGCGATGAAGATACGCAGTATTTT. Its translation is CASSDEDTQYF.

This clonotype was seen a few times. The rearrangement links TRBV29-1 to TRBJ2-1; D not certain. V dropped 3 bases and J dropped 0 bases, with 9 bases sitting between them. The V gene's germline CDR1 is SQVTM and CDR2 ANQGSEA. The CDR3 has 14 residues. CDR3 coding DNA: TGCAGCGTTGACCCGCAAGCCTCCTACAATGAGCAGTTCTTC. It translates to CSVDPQASYNEQFF.

This clonotype was seen only a few times. This chain joins TRBV5-1 and TRBJ1-1; 10 bases align to TRBD1. V trimming: 4 bases; J trimming: 4 bases; junction bases outside the gene matches: 7. Per germline, CDR1 SGHRS and CDR2 YFSETQ. This CDR3 has 15 amino acids. CDR3 protein: CASSLTGQGGTEAFF. CDR3 DNA sequence: TGCGCCAGCAGCCTGACTGGACAGGGGGGCACTGAAGCTTTCTTT.

The genes are TRBV7-3 and TRBJ2-1, with unresolved D. Germline lookup yields CDR1 SGHTA and CDR2 FQGTGA. CDR3 size: 16 residues. V was trimmed by 5 bases and J by 7 bases, leaving 21 bases between them. CDR3 coding DNA: TGTGCCAGCAGCCCGAAACCCCCCCGCGCGAAAAATGAGCAGTTCTTC. Translated, it gives CASSPKPPRAKNEQFF.

This clonotype was recorded a few times. This chain uses TRBV20-1 with TRBJ2-1, with D uncertain. The germline V and J ends were trimmed by 5 bases and 7 bases, with 21 bases remaining between them. CDR1 DFQATT and CDR2 SNEGSKA come from the germline V gene (reference sequence). The CDR3 spans 15 residues. This CDR3 is CSARAGAEKSNEQFF. In DNA form, the CDR3 reads TGCAGTGCTCGCGCCGGCGCAGAAAAGTCGAATGAGCAGTTCTTC.

V is TRBV15 and J is TRBJ1-5, with 9 bases lining up with TRBD1. J gave up 7 bases and V 0 bases, and 4 bases lay outside the gene matches. The CDR3 runs to 15 residues. Germline CDR1 LNHNV, CDR2 YYDKDF (reference sequence). CDR3 nucleotide sequence: TGTGCCACCAGCAGAGAAGACAGGGGGAGGCAGCCCCAGCATTTT. It translates to CATSREDRGRQPQHF.

There are a few counts of this clonotype. The rearrangement joins TRBV4-3 to TRBJ2-1; the match to TRBD2 covers 8 bases. V lost 4 bases and J lost 3; bases outside the gene matches: 8. The CDR3 covers 16 residues. The germline CDR1 and CDR2 sequences are LGHNA and YSLEER. The CDR3 DNA sequence: TGCGCCAGCAGCCGAGACCTTAGCGGGGTCTACAATGAGCAGTTCTTC. Its protein product is CASSRDLSGVYNEQFF.

This clonotype was seen more than once but under ten times. The chain uses TRBV28 and TRBJ1-2; TRBD1 matches 7 bases. Trimming took 10 bases from V and 4 from J; bases not matched to a gene: 9. The CDR3 is 13 amino acids. Germline V gene sequence: CDR1 MDHEN, CDR2 SYDVKM. The CDR3 sequence is CATQLDRAYGYTF. CDR3 coding DNA: TGTGCCACTCAGCTAGACAGGGCCTATGGCTACACCTTC.

V gene TRBV6-5 combines with J gene TRBJ2-6, with D maybe TRBD1 (5 bases). The length of the CDR3 is 15 residues. Trimming left V 2 bases short and J 0 bases short, with 5 bases between. Germline CDR1 is MNHEY and CDR2 is SVGAGI. CDR3 amino acids: CASSYQGSGANVLTF. CDR3 sequence (DNA): TGTGCCAGCAGTTACCAGGGCTCTGGGGCCAACGTCCTGACTTTC.

The gene calls are TRBV5-1 and TRBJ2-5; TRBD2 agrees at 10 bases. The CDR3 totals 15 residues. With 6 bases clipped from V and 5 bases from J, the junction kept 10 bases outside the gene matches. Germline lookup yields CDR1 SGHRS and CDR2 YFSETQ. This chain's CDR3 is CASTPRAGGPETQYF. Here the CDR3 DNA reads TGCGCCAGCACTCCTAGAGCGGGAGGGCCCGAGACCCAGTACTTC.

This chain links TRBV12-3 or TRBV12-4 with TRBJ1-2, with D unclear. The CDR3 contains 13 residues. The V and J ends lost 2 bases and 4 bases respectively, with 8 bases between them. CDR3: CASSLRGSYGYTF. The CDR3 nucleotides are TGTGCCAGCAGTTTACGGGGATCCTATGGCTACACCTTC.

The rearrangement links TRBV20-1 to TRBJ2-2; no firm D call. The germline V and J ends were trimmed by 0 bases and 6 bases, with 14 bases remaining between them. This CDR3 region has 15 residues. CDR1 DFQATT and CDR2 SNEGSKA come from the germline V gene (reference sequence). In nucleotides, the CDR3 is TGCAGTGCTAGAGATAGGGCCGGCAGCCCCGGGGAGCTGTTTTTT. This sequence encodes CSARDRAGSPGELFF.